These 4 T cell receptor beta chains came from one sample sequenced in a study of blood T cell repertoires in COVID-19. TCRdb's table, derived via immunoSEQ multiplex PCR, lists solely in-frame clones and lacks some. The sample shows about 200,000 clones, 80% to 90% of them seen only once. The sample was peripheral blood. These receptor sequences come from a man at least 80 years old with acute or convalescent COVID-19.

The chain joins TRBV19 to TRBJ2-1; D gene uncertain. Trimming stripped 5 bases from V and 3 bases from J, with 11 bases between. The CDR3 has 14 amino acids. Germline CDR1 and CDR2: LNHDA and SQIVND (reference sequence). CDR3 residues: CASSDSPGYNEQFF. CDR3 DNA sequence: TGTGCCAGTAGTGACTCCCCGGGCTACAATGAGCAGTTCTTC.

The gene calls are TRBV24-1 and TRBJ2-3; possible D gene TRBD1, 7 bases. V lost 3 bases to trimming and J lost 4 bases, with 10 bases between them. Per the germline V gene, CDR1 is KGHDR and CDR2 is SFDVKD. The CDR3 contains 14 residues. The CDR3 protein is CATSDRRGPDTQYF. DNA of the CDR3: TGTGCCACCAGTGATCGGAGGGGGCCAGATACGCAGTATTTT.

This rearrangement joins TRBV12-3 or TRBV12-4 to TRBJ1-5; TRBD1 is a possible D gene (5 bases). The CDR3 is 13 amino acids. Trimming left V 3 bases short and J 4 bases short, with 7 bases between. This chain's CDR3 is CASSFSGNQPQHF. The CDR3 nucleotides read TGTGCCAGCAGTTTCTCAGGGAATCAGCCCCAGCATTTT.

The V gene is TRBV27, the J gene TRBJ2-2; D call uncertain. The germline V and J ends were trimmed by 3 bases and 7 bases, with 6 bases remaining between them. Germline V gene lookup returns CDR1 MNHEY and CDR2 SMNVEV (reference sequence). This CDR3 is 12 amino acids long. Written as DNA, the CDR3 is TGTGCCAGCAGTTTTGCCGGCGGGGAGCTGTTTTTT. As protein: CASSFAGGELFF.